This entry features one T cell receptor (beta chain) sequence. The antigen remains unidentified. This entry belongs to a study of blood T cells in healthy people across ages. Study-wide points: Naive CD4+ cell counts and diversity both ran higher in long-lived than in aged donors. TCR beta diversity per million T cells fell roughly linearly with age. The study lacked donor CMV status, which possibly confounded expanded clonotype changes.

Germline CDR1 reads MNHNY; CDR2 reads SVGAGI (reference sequence). The CDR3 extends over 14 amino acids. The V gene end was trimmed by 5 bases and the J gene end by 6 bases; junction bases not matched to a gene: 4. Next came a second PCR, run for about 6 to 12 cycles, which used a sample-barcoded 5' primer along with a J-beta primer mix. Template switching added a 12-random-nucleotide identifier to every cDNA molecule. TCRdb reprocessed the 5' RACE reads via MiXCR and lists one record per CDR3 protein. The table shows 1.4 million to 1.5 million distinct CDR3 sequences, with 42% occurring only once. This chain joins TRBV6-6 and TRBJ2-1; 10 nucleotides line up with TRBD2. This TCR came from a woman aged 18-30 years in good health. The sample comprised blood. The CDR3 spells CASSQRGGINEQFF. The CDR3 region has the DNA TGTGCCAGCAGTCAGCGGGGGGGTATCAATGAGCAGTTCTTC.